Sequencing of this T cell receptor beta chain was carried out in a study of blood T cell repertoires in COVID-19. Overall study context: There were acute and convalescent COVID-19 samples, and they came from the United States, Italy and Spain.

TCRdb's copy holds only in-frame clones and misses some; the assay was immunoSEQ multiplex PCR. Among 60,000 to 75,000 clones listed, roughly two thirds were seen once. As concerns this clone: Compared with germline, one end of the junction differs, possibly owing to a read error.

The V gene's germline CDR1 is SSHAT and CDR2 FNYEAQ (reference sequence). The CDR3 consists of 13 residues. The age range of participants was about 18 to 95 years, with residence in about two dozen US areas. Clinical histories supplied by participants themselves formed the basis of cohort assignment. Someone with COVID-19 had been met by exposed participants within 2 weeks before study entry. Sequenced: PBMCs or T cells enriched from blood (not recorded which). The J gene is TRBJ2-1, the V gene TRBV7-7; D possibly corresponds to TRBD2 (6 bases). The sequence came from a woman aged 55 to 70 who had been exposed to COVID-19. CDR3 sequence (DNA): TGTGCTAGCAGCCTCGGGACTCACGAAGAGCAGTTCTTC. Its protein is CASSLGTHEEQFF. The full variable domain, completed using reference TRBV7-7 and TRBJ2-1, is GAGVSQSPRYKVTKRGQDVTLRCDPISSHATLYWYQQALGQGPEFLTYFNYEAQPDKSGLPSDRFSAERPEGSISTLTIQRTEQRDSAMYRCASSLGTHEEQFFGPGTRLTVL.